This T cell receptor beta chain was identified in a study of STAT5B mutations in CD4+ large granular lymphocyte leukemia. Overall study context: Among healthy donors, a particular HLA allele went with more CDR3 'QG' motifs. Study-level findings and limits: Compared with healthy controls (2/35), patient top clones favored TRBV06 (8/27).

Worth noting for this clone: Antigen specificity is unknown.

The method was immunoSEQ multiplex PCR; TCRdb's version includes in-frame clones alone and lacks a portion of them. This repertoire shows approximately 30,000 clones, 76% found once; its top ten account for around 2.1%. Between the trimmed V and J ends, which lost 3 bases and 1 base, there was a span of 10 bases. CDR1 is MNHNS, CDR2 SASEGT, per germline. This CDR3 has 15 residues. This sequence originates from a human donor in good health. The sample consisted of CD4+ T cells from blood buffy coats. The chain combines TRBV6-1 with TRBJ2-1, with D perhaps being TRBD1 or TRBD2 (6 bases each). CDR3 protein: CASSDGGRSYNEQFF. CDR3 nucleotides: TGTGCCAGCAGTGATGGGGGGCGATCCTACAATGAGCAGTTCTTC.